This TCR beta chain stems from a study of CD8+ T cells in alopecia areata. Germline CDR1 and CDR2: LNHDA and SQIVND (reference sequence). This CDR3 has 15 residues. Trimming removed 8 bases at V and 5 bases at J, with 19 bases between. Extraction of RNA preceded its reverse transcription into cDNA, which served as the sequencing template. Libraries were prepared by immunoSEQ multiplex PCR; TCRdb keeps only in-frame clonotypes and omits some of them. The sample shows approximately 140,000 clones, over 70% of them seen only once. The chain has TRBV19 and TRBJ1-5, with TRBD1 as a possible D gene (6 bases). The material sequenced was CD8+ T cells sorted from blood, taken at week 0. The sequence was obtained from a human donor with alopecia areata. Here the CDR3 reads CASGAGETVDQPQHF. DNA of the CDR3: TGTGCCAGTGGGGCAGGGGAGACAGTGGATCAGCCCCAGCATTTT.